The 9 T cell receptor beta chains given below trace back to one sample, sequenced in a study of blood T cell repertoires in COVID-19. TCRdb's table, derived via immunoSEQ multiplex PCR, lists solely in-frame clones and lacks some. The table has about 88,000 clones, approximately 81% seen once. The specimen was peripheral blood. These receptor sequences come from a woman between 65 and 79 years old with acute or convalescent COVID-19.

J is TRBJ2-1 and V is TRBV3-1 (or the pseudogene TRBV3-2); perhaps TRBD2 as D (6 bases). The germline V and J ends were trimmed by 3 bases and 8 bases, with 11 bases remaining between them. The CDR3 sequence is 13 residues long. Looked up from germline, CDR1 is LGHDT and CDR2 is YNNKEL (reference sequence). CDR3 residues: CASSQGGGYEQFF. The CDR3 nucleotides are TGTGCCAGCAGCCAGGGAGGAGGATATGAGCAGTTCTTC.

The chain recombines TRBV29-1 with TRBJ2-5; 7 bases map to TRBD2. The V gene end was trimmed by 4 bases and the J gene end by 5 bases; junction bases not matched to a gene: 13. This CDR3 spans 15 amino acids. Looked up from germline, CDR1 is SQVTM and CDR2 is ANQGSEA. The CDR3 coding sequence is TGCAGCGTTGTGGGTGTGTACGGGGAGGGGGAGACCCAGTACTTC. It specifies CSVVGVYGEGETQYF.

The rearrangement uses TRBV9 and TRBJ2-3; the match to TRBD2 covers 11 bases. Germline CDR1 SGDLS, CDR2 YYNGEE. The CDR3 consists of 17 residues. After removal of 3 bases from V and 1 base from J, the junction contained 7 bases not matched to a gene. The CDR3 coding sequence is TGTGCCAGCAGCGCCGCCGGTAGCGGGAGGGGCACAGATACGCAGTATTTT. It specifies CASSAAGSGRGTDTQYF.

This clone was seen more than once but under ten times. V is TRBV2 and J is TRBJ1-2; the D is unclear. Trimming took 5 bases from V and 8 from J, leaving 15 bases between them. This CDR3 is built from 13 residues. In germline, CDR1 is SNHLY, CDR2 FYNNEI. For the CDR3, the DNA is TGTGCCAGCAGTCAGGACCTGACGGGAGGCTACACCTTC. It is translated as CASSQDLTGGYTF.

The rearrangement joins TRBV3-1 (or the pseudogene TRBV3-2) to TRBJ1-2; a possible D gene is TRBD1 (6 bases). Trimming shortened V by 5 bases and J by 8 bases, and 21 bases separated the two germline ends. This CDR3 is 15 amino acids long. Germline V gives CDR1 LGHDT, CDR2 YNNKEL (reference sequence). CDR3 in amino acids: CASSVQGGTTGGYTF. The CDR3 nucleotides read TGTGCCAGCAGCGTCCAGGGAGGGACAACAGGGGGCTACACCTTC.

CDR3 in amino acids: CASSSVFRTSEAFF. The CDR3 coding sequence is TGTGCCAGCAGCTCCGTTTTCCGCACTTCTGAAGCTTTCTTT. This rearrangement joins TRBV7-2 to TRBJ1-1; D remains unclear. There are 14 residues in the CDR3. Germline V CDR1 and CDR2: SGHTA, FQGNSA. V lost 4 bases and J 6 bases, leaving 15 bases between the germline ends.

In this sample, this clone turned up once. This rearrangement joins TRBV6-5 to TRBJ2-3, with 14 bases lining up with TRBD2. Germline V lookup: CDR1 MNHEY, CDR2 SVGAGI. The CDR3 length is 14 residues. The ends lost 7 bases at V and 11 bases at J; junction bases unmatched: 8. CDR3 in amino acids: CASTPGGTSGGQYF. CDR3 in DNA: TGTGCCAGCACCCCAGGGGGGACTAGCGGGGGGCAGTATTTT.

The rearrangement links TRBV5-1 to TRBJ2-1; D may be TRBD2 (5 bases). Trimming took 7 bases from V and 7 from J, leaving 18 bases between them. CDR3 length: 14 amino acids. Germline CDR1 reads SGHRS; CDR2 reads YFSETQ. This chain's CDR3 is CASGPQPGSNEQFF. For the CDR3, the DNA is TGCGCCAGCGGCCCGCAGCCGGGGAGTAATGAGCAGTTCTTC.

V and J are TRBV27 and TRBJ1-2, with a possible D match to TRBD1 (6 bases). Per germline, CDR1 MNHEY and CDR2 SMNVEV (reference sequence). The CDR3 runs 12 residues. V lost 5 bases to trimming and J lost 10 bases, with 14 bases between them. CDR3 bases: TGTGCCAGCAGTCCCGGGGGGCCTTTCTACACCTTC. This codes for CASSPGGPFYTF.